This T cell receptor beta chain was sequenced during a study of regulatory T cells in long-lasting Graves disease (dated by TCRdb to about 2021). In the study overall: In the newly diagnosed Graves' disease group, patients had been taking antithyroid drugs for less than 3 months. Peripheral blood TCR sequencing and RNA sequencing compared persistent Graves' disease patients with newly diagnosed Graves' disease patients. The study took place in China and was registered as a clinical trial. A total of roughly 35 samples underwent TCR sequencing: about 13 from persistent and roughly 20 from newly diagnosed Graves' disease patients. Points the paper makes about the study in general: Peripheral blood alone was examined, since thyroid tissue, which constituted the primary lesion, could not be accessed. More public clonotypes were shared among persistent patients (roughly 2,700) than among newly diagnosed patients (966). Persistent Graves' disease patients showed lower TCR Shannon entropy and fewer highly expanded clones than newly diagnosed patients, suggesting clonal expansion. Sequencing and analysis were limited to the TCR beta chain. The small sample size was acknowledged by the authors as a limitation that may reduce accuracy.

A few counts support this clonotype. What antigen it recognizes has not been identified. Base qualities are missing; no much larger clone stands one base away. To prepare the library, multiplex PCR was applied. TCRdb lists the instrument as Illumina HiSeq 4000. To build TCR beta libraries, CDR3 regions were amplified by Arm-PCR using iRepertoire HTBI primers. Before sequencing, the PCR products underwent gel purification. Turning to the authors' computational methods: Across samples, roughly 60 TRBV and roughly 15 TRBJ segments were identified and used for gene usage analysis of CDR3 amino acid clonotypes. COPE and FqMerger were used to merge filtered high-quality paired reads into contigs. BLAST was used to align contigs to IMGT TRBV, TRBD and TRBJ reference genes, and CDR3 was defined according to IMGT. Clonotypes above 0.1% frequency were classified as highly expanded clones. Shannon entropy was used to measure repertoire diversity, and the Gini coefficient was used to measure V-J evenness. A clonotype was considered public if more than one individual shared it. Starting from the raw public reads, TCRdb applied fastp trimming at Q25, assembled clones with MiXCR and retained in-frame beta chains. Identical CDR3 protein sequences are pooled into one entry, listed with their most common genes and DNA. The V and J calls were not made by the authors but by TCRdb's processing. This sample gives over 500,000 distinct CDR3 sequences in total; about 15% of them show up just once. The top ten hold approximately 20% of the sample.

The sample's time point label, decoded: newly diagnosed GD, antithyroid drugs for less than 3 months. RNA was extracted from PBMCs in TRIzol for both TCR sequencing and RNA sequencing. Graves' disease was diagnosed according to American Thyroid Association guidelines. Patients were recruited from an endocrinology department in Xi'an, China. Each patient gave 9 to 10 milliliters of peripheral blood, collected in an EDTA anticoagulant tube. Ficoll Paque Plus density gradient separation was used to isolate PBMCs, and no further T cell sorting was performed. An Agilent 2100 Bioanalyzer and agarose gel were used to check RNA quality, while a NanoDrop 2000 measured RNA concentration. The same data also went into a second study, on T cells in Graves' hyperthyroidism and ophthalmopathy. Drawing on the second study: Graves' hyperthyroidism was defined as stable when no progression to ophthalmopathy occurred over 18 months of follow-up. Hyperthyroidism patients were newly diagnosed, had a disease duration of under 2 months, and were aged 18 to 65 years. Exclusion was applied to patients with uncontrolled infections, other autoimmune diseases, pregnancy or lactation. Clinical symptoms, serum thyroxine and TRAb, thyroid ultrasound, and orbital computed tomography formed the basis for the diagnoses. For the first round of RT-PCR on the TCR CDR3, the HTBI primer set was used together with the Qiagen OneStep RT-PCR kit. Most expanded thyroid clonotypes (frequency above 0.001) were also found in blood, which suggests that blood repertoires may mirror thyroid immune responses. Ophthalmopathy was separated from stable hyperthyroidism by a 13 V-J signature model, with around 90% sensitivity and 81% to 83% specificity obtained in cross-validation and 80%/75% obtained in testing. In validation, the model predicted progression to ophthalmopathy with just under 71% sensitivity and 72% to 75% specificity, a median of around 6.6 months before onset. A discovery cohort of roughly 96 patients, about 44 with Graves' ophthalmopathy and 55 to 65 with stable Graves' hyperthyroidism, was used to find distinguishing TCR V-J signatures. An independent validation cohort of under 20 hyperthyroidism patients and 17 patients who later progressed to ophthalmopathy tested prospective prediction of ophthalmopathy. The 90 to 100 discovery patients were randomly divided into training and test sets at a 7:3 ratio. The study also compared thyroid tissue and blood T-cell repertoires from roughly six Graves' hyperthyroidism patients. Once sampling was done, hyperthyroidism patients were given methimazole at a starting dose of 30 mg daily, whereas ophthalmopathy patients were given high-dose intravenous methylprednisolone. A second multiplex PCR round built the libraries, followed by size selection and purification. Sequencing of the libraries was done on an Illumina HiSeq2000 using paired-end 100 bp reads. Raw data were processed with SOAPnuke, discarding reads with adapters, uncalled bases, mean Phred below 15, or no exact constant-primer or identifier match. COPE v1.2.5 was used to merge high-quality paired reads, and clonotypes were defined as unique nucleotide sequences. MiTCR v1.1 was used to align clonotypes to the IMGT TRBV, TRBD and TRBJ reference segments. Analysis was restricted to V-J combinations with a frequency above 0.0001, which covered just over 98% of repertoires. The TCS score was defined as the ratio of F50 (clonal expansion) to E x V (chaos), calculated using BLOSUM62-based TCRdist between CDR3 peptides within each V-J. Welch's t-statistics and random forest reduced around 550 V-J features to 10 to 15, which were used in a naive Bayes classifier (R e1071). No statistical method was used to fix the sample size in advance, and group allocation was not hidden from the investigators. According to the paper, TCR Vbeta CDR3 sequencing was carried out on 120 to 150 peripheral blood samples, which came from approximately 43 ophthalmopathy, around 75 hyperthyroidism and approximately 17 progressor patients.

This specimen was peripheral blood mononuclear cells (PBMCs), taken at new diagnosis, from a patient treated with antithyroid drugs. The sequence derives from a woman in her 30s with Graves disease. Donor details come from another sample of the same person, matched by shared clones.

The sequence in DNA is TGTGCCAGCAGGGTGGGAACTGCAACTAATGAAAAACTGTTTTTT. This codes for CASRVGTATNEKLFF. The rearrangement combines TRBV5-4 with TRBJ1-4; a confident D gene designation cannot be given. CDR1 and CDR2 were assigned from the germline V gene (reference sequence) as SGHNT and YYREEE. The CDR3 starts with the cysteine, ends with the phenylalanine, and has 15 residues. Only the CDR3 portion is preserved as DNA: 45 bases, with reading frame beginning at the first base. V is cut by 5 bases and J by 0 bases, and the space between the germline ends is 11 bases.